These T cell receptor beta chains were read from a single sample in a study of OX40 agonist ivuxolimab in advanced cancers. Libraries were prepared by immunoSEQ multiplex PCR; TCRdb keeps only in-frame clonotypes and omits some of them. The data hold roughly 43,000 clones, with approximately 84% observed a single time. The sample in question was CD4+ or CD8+ T cells sorted from blood, obtained in a trial of the OX40 agonist ivuxolimab. Receptors were obtained from an adult with an advanced solid tumor such as melanoma, head and neck, liver or kidney cancer. CDR3s include the opening cysteine and the closing phenylalanine or tryptophan. D genes are given only for firm matches. Expanded clones get a size class; other rows say once, few or many, or leave the size out.

d_gene,abundance,j_gene,v_gene,CDR3nt,CDR3aa
NA,NA,TRBJ2-7,TRBV6-5,TGTGCCAGCAGTTACGCGGGCGGGTACTCCTACGAGCAGTACTTC,CASSYAGGYSYEQYF
NA,NA,TRBJ1-1,TRBV5-1,TGCGCCAGCAGCTTGAACCAGGGCTCCAACACTGAAGCTTTCTTT,CASSLNQGSNTEAFF
NA,NA,TRBJ2-2,TRBV10-2,TGCGCCAGCAGGCAGGGACCGAACACCGGGGAGCTGTTTTTT,CASRQGPNTGELFF
TRBD2,NA,TRBJ2-2,TRBV4-2,TGTGCCAGCAGCCAAGCTAGCGGCTCGAACACCGGGGAGCTGTTTTTT,CASSQASGSNTGELFF
TRBD2,NA,TRBJ2-1,TRBV6-6,TGTGCCAGCAGTTACCTAGCGGGAGGAGGCGATGAGCAGTTCTTC,CASSYLAGGGDEQFF
TRBD1,NA,TRBJ1-5,TRBV6-1,TGTGCCAGCAGTAGCGGGACAGCCAATCAGCCCCAGCATTTT,CASSSGTANQPQHF
NA,NA,TRBJ1-2,TRBV29-1,TGCAGCGTTGTGACAGATAATGGCTACACCTTC,CSVVTDNGYTF
TRBD2,NA,TRBJ2-1,TRBV7-2,TGTGCCAGCAGATCAAGCGGGAGTGGGAATGAGCAGTTCTTC,CASRSSGSGNEQFF
NA,NA,TRBJ2-2,TRBV19,TGTGCCAGTAGTATATGGGGTTCGGCGGACACCGGGGAGCTGTTTTTT,CASSIWGSADTGELFF
TRBD1,NA,TRBJ2-3,TRBV6-1,TGTGCCAGCAGTTTCCGGGACAGTTACACAGATACGCAGTATTTT,CASSFRDSYTDTQYF
TRBD2,NA,TRBJ2-3,TRBV9,TGTGCCAGCAGTAAGGTAGGGTCGGGGACTACCCCCGATACGCAGTATTTT,CASSKVGSGTTPDTQYF
TRBD2,NA,TRBJ2-7,TRBV2,TGTGCCAGCAGTAAGGGACTAGCGGGACTCTACGAGCAGTACTTC,CASSKGLAGLYEQYF
NA,NA,TRBJ2-7,TRBV13,TGTGCCAGCAGATCACGATCGGCGGCAGCCTACGAGCAGTACTTC,CASRSRSAAAYEQYF
NA,NA,TRBJ2-7,TRBV9,TGTGCCAGCAGCGTACGTCCAGTAGGAGAGCAGTACTTC,CASSVRPVGEQYF
TRBD1,NA,TRBJ2-7,TRBV4-1,TGCGCCAGCAGCCAATCCGGGACAGCCTCCTACGAGCAGTACTTC,CASSQSGTASYEQYF
TRBD1,NA,TRBJ2-1,TRBV6-5,TGTGCCAGCAGCTGGGACAGGGCCTACAATGAGCAGTTCTTC,CASSWDRAYNEQFF
NA,NA,TRBJ2-2,TRBV10-1,TGCGCCAGCAGTGAGTCAGGGACAACCGGGGAGCTGTTTTTT,CASSESGTTGELFF
TRBD2,NA,TRBJ2-3,TRBV5-1,TGCGCCAGCGCTAAGGGACTAGCGGGACGCCTTATCACAGATACGCAGTATTTT,CASAKGLAGRLITDTQYF
NA,NA,TRBJ2-7,TRBV19,TGTGCCAGTAGTATCCCGACCGTTAACGAGCAGTACTTC,CASSIPTVNEQYF
TRBD2,few,TRBJ2-5,TRBV5-1,TGCGCCAGAAAAGTCGGCGGGGGCCAAGAGACCCAGTACTTC,CARKVGGGQETQYF
NA,NA,TRBJ2-1,TRBV7-8,TGTGCCAGCACCTCTGGAGGTCTGACCTACAATGAGCAGTTCTTC,CASTSGGLTYNEQFF
TRBD2,NA,TRBJ2-3,TRBV14,TGTGCCAGCAGCCCTAGCGGTACAGATACGCAGTATTTT,CASSPSGTDTQYF
NA,NA,TRBJ2-7,TRBV5-1,TGCGCCAGCAGCTTGGGGTCCCACGAGCAGTACTTC,CASSLGSHEQYF
NA,NA,TRBJ2-3,TRBV7-9,TGTGCCAGCAGCGACGGACTCCGCGGTACGCAGTATTTT,CASSDGLRGTQYF
TRBD2,once,TRBJ2-1,TRBV7-3,TGTGCCAGCAGCCCGACCCCGACTAGCACCACGTACAATGAGCAGTTCTTC,CASSPTPTSTTYNEQFF